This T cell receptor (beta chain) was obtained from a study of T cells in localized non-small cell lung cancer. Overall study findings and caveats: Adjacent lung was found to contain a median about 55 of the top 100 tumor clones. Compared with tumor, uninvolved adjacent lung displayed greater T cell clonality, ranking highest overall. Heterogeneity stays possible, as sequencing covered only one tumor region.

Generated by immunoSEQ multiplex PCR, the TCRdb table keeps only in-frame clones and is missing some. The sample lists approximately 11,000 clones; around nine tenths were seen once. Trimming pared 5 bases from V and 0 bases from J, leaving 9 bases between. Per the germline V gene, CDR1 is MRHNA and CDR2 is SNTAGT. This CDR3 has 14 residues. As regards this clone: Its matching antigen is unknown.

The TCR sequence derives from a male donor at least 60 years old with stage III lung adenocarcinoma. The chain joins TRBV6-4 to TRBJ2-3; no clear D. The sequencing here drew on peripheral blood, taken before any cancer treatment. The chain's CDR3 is CASSRTASTDTQYF. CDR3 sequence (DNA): TGTGCCAGCAGTAGGACGGCGAGCACAGATACGCAGTATTTT.